This T cell receptor beta chain was observed in a study of identical twins' blood T cells. Study results and caveats: Each donor's most abundant TCRbeta clonotypes shared more CDR3 sequences with her twin than unrelated donors.

The CDR3 has 15 amino acids. Germline V CDR1 and CDR2: LGHNA, YSLEER. V lost 3 bases to trimming and J lost 3 bases; unmatched junction nucleotides: 4. TCR cDNA libraries were made from RNA using a previously described, modified protocol. Each TCR cDNA library carried sample-specific barcodes on both ends. TCRdb re-called the 5' RACE reads with MiXCR, one entry per CDR3 protein. The data contain hundreds of thousands of distinct CDR3 sequences, approximately 30% of them seen just once; the ten biggest clones take up about 6%. The sample holds a few counts of this clonotype. Antigen specificity is unknown.

V and J are TRBV4-3 and TRBJ2-2, with TRBD2 identical over 7 bases. The sample taken for sequencing was PBMCs. This TCR was recovered from a woman aged 18 to 50 in good health. The CDR3 spells CASSQGTIDTGELFF. Written as DNA, the CDR3 is TGCGCCAGCAGCCAGGGGACTATCGACACCGGGGAGCTGTTTTTT.